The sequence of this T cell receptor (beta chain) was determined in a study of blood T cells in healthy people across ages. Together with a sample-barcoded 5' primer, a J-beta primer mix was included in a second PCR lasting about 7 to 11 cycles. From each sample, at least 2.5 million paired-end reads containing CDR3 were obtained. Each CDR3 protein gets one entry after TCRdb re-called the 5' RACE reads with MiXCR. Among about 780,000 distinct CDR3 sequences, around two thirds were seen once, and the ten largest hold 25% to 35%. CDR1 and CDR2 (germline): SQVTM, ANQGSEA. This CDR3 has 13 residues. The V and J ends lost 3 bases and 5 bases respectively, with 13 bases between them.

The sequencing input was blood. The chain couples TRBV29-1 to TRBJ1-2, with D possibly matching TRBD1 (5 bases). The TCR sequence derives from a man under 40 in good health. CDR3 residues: CSVDGAGGYGYTF. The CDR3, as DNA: TGCAGCGTTGATGGTGCGGGGGGATATGGCTACACCTTC.